These 30 T cell receptor beta chains came from one sample sequenced in a study of beta chain features in type 1 diabetes. Expressed TCRB transcripts were sequenced because the isolated RNA had all been reverse transcribed beforehand. Method: immunoSEQ multiplex PCR; TCRdb's copy keeps in-frame clones and lacks some. The sample shows 200,000 to 250,000 clones, more than 11% of them seen only once. These receptors lack a known antigen. The study's findings and limits: Moderate yet significant TCRB CDR3 shortening was seen in Type 1 diabetes patients in all four CD4+ subsets.

Input material: naive CD4+ T cells from blood. The receptors shown here come from a man aged 25 to 45 with type 1 diabetes.

This sequence joins TRBV2 and TRBJ2-2; D might be TRBD2 (6 bases). The CDR3 sequence is 12 residues long. The germline CDR1 and CDR2 sequences are SNHLY and FYNNEI. The V end lost 8 bases, the J end lost 6 bases, and 10 bases lay between the germline ends. The CDR3 loop is CASGRPAGELFF. The CDR3 nucleotides read TGTGCCAGCGGGAGGCCCGCCGGGGAGCTGTTTTTT.

This clone occurred a few times. Here the CDR3 reads CASSSPTGTYEQYF. CDR3 coding DNA: TGTGCCAGCAGCTCCCCGACGGGTACCTACGAGCAGTACTTC. The J gene is TRBJ2-7, the V gene TRBV5-4, with no clear D. This CDR3 comprises 14 residues. The germline V gene encodes CDR1 SGHNT and CDR2 YYREEE (reference sequence). V dropped 3 bases and J dropped 2 bases, with 12 bases sitting between them. Full variable domain (missing parts from reference TRBV5-4 and TRBJ2-7): ETGVTQSPTHLIKTRGQQVTLRCSSQSGHNTVSWYQQALGQGPQFIFQYYREEENGRGNFPPRFSGLQFPNYSSELNVNALELDDSALYLCASSSPTGTYEQYFGPGTRLTVT.

This rearrangement joins TRBV10-3 to TRBJ2-1; 7 bases align to TRBD2. V was pared by 7 bases and J by 2 bases, with 5 bases of the junction left unmatched. In germline, CDR1 is ENHRY, CDR2 SYGVKD. The CDR3 consists of 14 residues. CDR3 loop: CAIISRETYNEQFF. The CDR3 nucleotides read TGTGCCATCATCTCGCGGGAGACCTACAATGAGCAGTTCTTC.

The genes are TRBV9 and TRBJ2-7, with 9 bases that match TRBD1. CDR1 and CDR2 (germline): SGDLS, YYNGEE. The J segment lost 0 bases and the V segment lost 2 bases, leaving 9 bases of the junction unmatched. This CDR3 contains 17 residues. The CDR3 here is CASSVYSGQGVSYEQYF. The CDR3 DNA reads TGTGCCAGCAGCGTTTATTCGGGACAGGGCGTCTCCTACGAGCAGTACTTC. Combining the CDR3 with reference TRBV9 and TRBJ2-7 gives the whole variable domain DSGVTQTPKHLITATGQRVTLRCSPRSGDLSVYWYQQSLDQGLQFLIQYYNGEERAKGNILERFSAQQFPDLHSELNLSSLELGDSALYFCASSVYSGQGVSYEQYFGPGTRLTVT.

The rearrangement links TRBV10-3 to TRBJ2-7; 9 bases align to TRBD1. V dropped 5 bases and J dropped 0; count of bases not matched to a gene: 2. CDR1 and CDR2 (germline): ENHRY, SYGVKD. The CDR3 is 14 amino acids. CDR3 nucleotide sequence: TGTGCCATCAGTCAGGGACAGGGCTCCTACGAGCAGTACTTC. Translation: CAISQGQGSYEQYF.

This clone was seen a few times. This chain joins TRBV5-1 and TRBJ1-1, with D unresolved. The CDR3 has 14 residues. From germline, CDR1 is SGHRS and CDR2 YFSETQ. V was pared by 1 base and J by 0 bases, with 7 bases between. The CDR3 DNA reads TGCGCCAGCAGCTTGCCCGAGATGAACACTGAAGCTTTCTTT. Translation gives CASSLPEMNTEAFF.

The chain couples TRBV25-1 to TRBJ2-1; a possible D gene is TRBD2 (5 bases). In germline, CDR1 is MGHDK, CDR2 SYGVNS. Trimming took off 2 bases at V and 0 bases at J, with 17 bases between the two ends. This CDR3 is 18 amino acids long. In nucleotides, the CDR3 is TGTGCCAGCAGTGAAAGGACGTACTTGGGGAGCTCCTACAATGAGCAGTTCTTC. Its protein is CASSERTYLGSSYNEQFF.

V gene TRBV6-6 combines with J gene TRBJ1-5; maybe TRBD1 (5 bases). The length of the CDR3 is 12 residues. V lost 4 bases and J 6 bases, leaving 7 bases between the germline ends. CDR1 is MNHNY and CDR2 is SVGAGI in the germline V gene (reference sequence). CDR3 protein: CASSSQGQPQHF. For the CDR3, the DNA is TGTGCCAGCAGTTCCCAGGGTCAGCCCCAGCATTTT.

This clone was recorded a few times. The rearrangement uses TRBV30 and TRBJ1-3; possible D gene TRBD1, 5 bases. From germline, CDR1 is GTSNPN and CDR2 SVGIG (reference sequence). The CDR3 consists of 15 residues. Trimming shortened V by 7 bases and J by 3 bases, and 19 bases separated the two germline ends. CDR3 sequence (DNA): TGTGCCTCCTCCTGGGGGAGGATAGGTGGAAACACCATATATTTT. Residues: CASSWGRIGGNTIYF.

The chain carries TRBV10-3 and TRBJ2-3, with D maybe TRBD2 (5 bases). CDR3 size: 13 residues. Trimming shortened V by 6 bases and J by 2 bases, and 9 bases separated the two germline ends. The germline CDR1 and CDR2 sequences are ENHRY and SYGVKD. DNA of the CDR3: TGTGCCATCAGGGACTCCCCCACAGATACGCAGTATTTT. As protein: CAIRDSPTDTQYF.

The CDR3 sequence: CASSLSATANTGELFF. CDR3 sequence (DNA): TGTGCCAGCAGCTTGTCCGCGACAGCGAACACCGGGGAGCTGTTTTTT. The V call is TRBV5-4, the J call TRBJ2-2; TRBD1 might be the D (5 bases). The CDR3 runs 16 residues. Trimming removed 1 base at V and 0 bases at J, with 10 bases between. The germline gives CDR1 SGHNT, CDR2 YYREEE (reference sequence).

The chain uses TRBV4-2 and TRBJ2-3; D not resolved. From germline, CDR1 is LGHNA and CDR2 YNFKEQ. This CDR3 is 13 amino acids long. Trimming took 4 bases from V and 2 from J, leaving 7 bases between them. The CDR3 spells CASSPLVTDTQYF. Written as DNA, the CDR3 is TGTGCCAGCAGCCCCCTCGTCACAGATACGCAGTATTTT.

This clone has a handful of counts. V gene TRBV30 combines with J gene TRBJ2-5, with D perhaps matching TRBD1 (5 bases). The V end lost 3 bases, the J end lost 3 bases, and 5 bases lay between the germline ends. This CDR3 is built from 11 residues. Germline V lookup: CDR1 GTSNPN, CDR2 SVGIG (reference sequence). The CDR3 bases are TGTGCCTGGAGCAGGGAAGAGACCCAGTACTTC. Amino acid sequence: CAWSREETQYF.

This clone was observed a few times. The chain links TRBV18 to TRBJ2-7, with 9 bases fitting TRBD1. Germline trimming cut 4 bases from V and 2 bases from J; bases unmatched to any gene: 3. Germline V lookup: CDR1 KGHSH, CDR2 LQKENI. This CDR3 is built from 14 residues. This CDR3 is CASSRGQGAYEQYF. DNA of the CDR3: TGTGCCAGCTCACGGGGACAGGGAGCCTACGAGCAGTACTTC.

The gene calls are TRBV5-6 and TRBJ2-4; TRBD1 might be the D (6 bases). This CDR3 has 17 amino acids. The V and J ends lost 2 bases and 0 bases respectively, with 15 bases between them. The germline V gene encodes CDR1 SGHDT and CDR2 YYEEEE. DNA of the CDR3: TGTGCCAGCAGCTTCGTCGGACAGTCTCTAGCCAAAAACATTCAGTACTTC. It codes for CASSFVGQSLAKNIQYF.

This clone was found a few times. The genes are TRBV2 and TRBJ2-1, with 8 bases that match TRBD1. The CDR3 extends over 15 amino acids. Looked up from germline, CDR1 is SNHLY and CDR2 is FYNNEI. With 2 bases clipped from V and 1 base from J, the junction kept 1 base outside the gene matches. CDR3 sequence reads: CASSEQGASYNEQFF. CDR3 nucleotide sequence: TGTGCCAGCAGTGAACAGGGGGCGTCCTACAATGAGCAGTTCTTC.

This clone was seen only a few times. V usage is TRBV19 and J usage is TRBJ1-4; perhaps TRBD1 as D (6 bases). CDR3 size: 15 residues. Germline CDR1 and CDR2: LNHDA and SQIVND (reference sequence). The V and J ends lost 4 bases and 8 bases respectively, with 17 bases between them. The DNA of the CDR3 is TGTGCCAGTAGTACCCGACAGGTTGAAGAAGAAAAACTGTTTTTT. It encodes CASSTRQVEEEKLFF.

There are a few counts of this clone. The rearrangement links TRBV6-6 to TRBJ1-6; D might be TRBD1 (5 bases). This CDR3 spans 15 amino acids. Trimming cost V 3 bases and J 4 bases, with 10 bases left between them. The germline gives CDR1 MNHNY, CDR2 SVGAGI (reference sequence). The CDR3 is CASSYGAGYNSPLHF. In nucleotides, the CDR3 is TGTGCCAGCAGTTATGGGGCGGGGTATAATTCACCCCTCCACTTT.

This clone has just a few counts. The chain is built from TRBV5-1 and TRBJ2-7, with 8 bases identical to TRBD1. From germline, CDR1 is SGHRS and CDR2 YFSETQ. This CDR3 has 15 residues. J was trimmed by 4 bases and V by 2 bases; bases with no gene match: 8. CDR3: CASSFGGQALYEQYF. The CDR3 nucleotides read TGCGCCAGCAGCTTTGGGGGACAGGCTTTATACGAGCAGTACTTC.

The chain carries TRBV30 and TRBJ1-5; D not resolved. Germline CDR1 and CDR2: GTSNPN and SVGIG (reference sequence). This CDR3 spans 14 amino acids. The ends were cut back, 2 bases at V and 2 bases at J, with 10 bases in the middle. As DNA, the CDR3 is TGTGCCTGGAGTCGGGGAAGTGGCAATCAGCCCCAGCATTTT. Encoded protein: CAWSRGSGNQPQHF. The full variable domain, rest sourced from reference TRBV30 and TRBJ1-5, is SQTIHQWPATLVQPVGSPLSLECTVEGTSNPNLYWYRQAAGRGLQLLFYSVGIGQISSEVPQNLSASRPQDRQFILSSKKLLLSDSGFYLCAWSRGSGNQPQHFGDGTRLSIL.

This clone has more than one count but fewer than ten. The V gene is TRBV5-1, the J gene TRBJ2-1; 8 bases fit TRBD2. The CDR3 loop spans 17 amino acids. V shed 3 bases and J 7 bases; nucleotides not matched to a gene: 15. Germline CDR1 SGHRS, CDR2 YFSETQ. This chain's CDR3 is CASSWGSGGGSANEQFF. The DNA of the CDR3 is TGCGCCAGCAGCTGGGGGAGCGGGGGAGGTTCGGCGAATGAGCAGTTCTTC.

The chain is built from TRBV30 and TRBJ2-5; the D gene is possibly TRBD1 (5 bases). The V end was cut by 2 bases, the J end by 5 bases, with 12 bases between. Germline V gene sequence: CDR1 GTSNPN, CDR2 SVGIG (reference sequence). The CDR3 is made up of 13 amino acids. CDR3 DNA sequence: TGTGCCTGGAGTATGGCAGGGCGGGAGACCCAGTACTTC. This encodes CAWSMAGRETQYF.

This clone showed up just a few times. The rearrangement links TRBV4-1 to TRBJ2-7; 7 bases align to TRBD2. Germline V CDR1 and CDR2: MGHRA, YSYEKL. V trimming: 0 bases; J trimming: 6 bases; junction bases outside the gene matches: 2. CDR3 size: 13 residues. The CDR3 bases are TGCGCCAGCAGCCAAGATTCGGGGGGCGAGCAGTACTTC. This gives the protein CASSQDSGGEQYF.

V usage is TRBV25-1 and J usage is TRBJ1-2, with D possibly being TRBD1 (6 bases). V was pared by 2 bases and J by 4 bases, with 14 bases between. This CDR3 has 15 amino acids. CDR1 and CDR2 from the germline V gene are MGHDK and SYGVNS. The CDR3 loop reads CASSEGTGTTYGYTF. As DNA, the CDR3 is TGTGCCAGCAGTGAAGGGACCGGGACAACCTATGGCTACACCTTC.

This clone was seen more than once but under ten times. The CDR3 protein is CASSGVPEGTGELFF. The CDR3 nucleotides are TGTGCCAGCAGCGGGGTGCCAGAGGGCACCGGGGAGCTGTTTTTT. The V gene is TRBV4-2, the J gene TRBJ2-2, with D perhaps TRBD2 (5 bases). Germline-derived CDR1 and CDR2 are LGHNA and YNFKEQ. The CDR3 contains 15 residues. Trimming took 5 bases from V and 4 from J, leaving 14 bases between them.

V usage is TRBV5-8 and J usage is TRBJ2-7; 10 nucleotides agree with TRBD2. The CDR3 runs to 12 residues. Losses at the gene ends were 6 bases for V and 7 bases for J; bases not matched to a gene: 4. In germline, CDR1 is SGHTS, CDR2 YDEGEE. This CDR3 is CASTLLAGEQYF. In DNA form, the CDR3 reads TGTGCCAGCACCCTACTAGCGGGGGAGCAGTACTTC.

The chain is built from TRBV29-1 and TRBJ1-2, with 8 positions matching TRBD1. From germline, CDR1 is SQVTM and CDR2 ANQGSEA. J was trimmed by 7 bases and V by 4 bases; bases with no gene match: 5. The CDR3 totals 12 residues. The CDR3 region is CSVARQGAGYTF. As DNA, the CDR3 is TGCAGCGTTGCACGCCAGGGGGCTGGCTACACCTTC.

The rearrangement uses TRBV9 and TRBJ2-1, with a weak D call TRBD2 (7 bases). Trimming cost V 3 bases and J 9 bases, with 19 bases left between them. The CDR3 runs 15 residues. CDR1 and CDR2 (germline): SGDLS, YYNGEE. The CDR3 sequence: CASSDEGRGAREQFF. In nucleotides, the CDR3 is TGTGCCAGCAGCGACGAGGGACGGGGGGCGCGTGAGCAGTTCTTC.

This clone has more than one count but fewer than ten. The gene calls are TRBV18 and TRBJ2-1; 9 bases are shared with TRBD1. The germline CDR1 and CDR2 sequences are KGHSH and LQKENI. The CDR3 runs to 16 residues. V dropped 3 bases and J dropped 2; count of bases not matched to a gene: 5. CDR3 in amino acids: CASSPGRTGAYNEQFF. In nucleotides, the CDR3 is TGTGCCAGCTCACCGGGCCGGACAGGGGCCTACAATGAGCAGTTCTTC.

There are a few counts of this clone. V usage is TRBV9 and J usage is TRBJ2-1; TRBD1 matches at 9 bases. The CDR3 sequence is 15 residues long. V trimming: 4 bases; J trimming: 6 bases; junction bases outside the gene matches: 8. Per the germline V gene, CDR1 is SGDLS and CDR2 is YYNGEE. CDR3 loop: CASSPRTGASNEQFF. The CDR3 bases are TGTGCCAGCAGCCCCCGGACAGGGGCCAGCAATGAGCAGTTCTTC.